These T cell receptor beta chains were read from a single sample in a study of T cells in Graves' hyperthyroidism and ophthalmopathy. MiXCR, run by TCRdb on the multiplex PCR reads, gives a single entry per CDR3 protein. The sample has 550,000 to 850,000 distinct CDR3 sequences; approximately 19% are singletons. Sequencing was done on a sample of blood. These receptors were collected from a woman in her fifties or sixties with Graves' hyperthyroidism that later progressed to Graves' ophthalmopathy. The CDR3 runs from the conserved cysteine through the conserved F or W. D genes are given only for firm matches. Size is omitted from some rows. Given values are once, few, many or a class for expanded clones.

j_gene: TRBJ1-5; abundance: many; v_gene: TRBV30; d_gene: .; CDR3aa: CAWSVSGDNQPQHF; CDR3nt: TGTGCCTGGAGTGTTTCGGGGGACAATCAGCCCCAGCATTTT
j_gene: TRBJ1-1; abundance: many; v_gene: TRBV27; d_gene: .; CDR3aa: CASSNGQLGTEAFF; CDR3nt: TGTGCCAGCAGTAACGGACAGCTGGGCACTGAAGCTTTCTTT
j_gene: TRBJ1-2; abundance: .; v_gene: TRBV7-9; d_gene: .; CDR3aa: CASSLNLLGQNLHYGYTF; CDR3nt: TGTGCCAGCAGCTTAAATCTCCTCGGGCAGAACCTCCACTATGGCTACACCTTC
j_gene: TRBJ1-5; abundance: few; v_gene: TRBV7-2; d_gene: TRBD1; CDR3aa: CASSPQTGRNQPQHF; CDR3nt: TGTGCCAGCAGCCCGCAGACAGGGCGTAATCAGCCCCAGCATTTT
j_gene: TRBJ2-7; abundance: .; v_gene: TRBV6-4; d_gene: .; CDR3aa: CASSGFHPRDFSYEQYF; CDR3nt: TGTGCCAGCAGTGGCTTCCACCCGAGGGATTTCTCCTACGAGCAGTACTTC
j_gene: TRBJ2-1; abundance: few; v_gene: TRBV6-1; d_gene: .; CDR3aa: CASSPTPNEQFF; CDR3nt: TGTGCCAGCAGTCCAACTCCTAATGAGCAGTTCTTC
j_gene: TRBJ2-7; abundance: .; v_gene: TRBV27; d_gene: .; CDR3aa: CASREGPLGFSYEQYF; CDR3nt: TGTGCCAGCAGGGAAGGGCCCTTGGGTTTCTCCTACGAGCAGTACTTC
j_gene: TRBJ1-2; abundance: few; v_gene: TRBV20-1; d_gene: .; CDR3aa: CSAKVGARGYTF; CDR3nt: TGCAGTGCTAAGGTCGGGGCCCGGGGCTACACCTTC
j_gene: TRBJ2-2; abundance: .; v_gene: TRBV3-1; d_gene: TRBD1; CDR3aa: CASSHGDRGQSGELFF; CDR3nt: TGTGCCAGCAGCCACGGGGACAGGGGGCAATCCGGGGAGCTGTTTTTT
j_gene: TRBJ2-3; abundance: many; v_gene: TRBV7-2; d_gene: TRBD1; CDR3aa: CASSLGQVTDTQYF; CDR3nt: TGTGCCAGCAGCTTGGGACAGGTCACAGATACGCAGTATTTT
j_gene: TRBJ1-1; abundance: many; v_gene: TRBV5-1; d_gene: TRBD1; CDR3aa: CASSEVLQGDTEAFF; CDR3nt: TGCGCCAGCAGCGAGGTGCTACAGGGGGACACTGAAGCTTTCTTT
j_gene: TRBJ2-1; abundance: .; v_gene: TRBV30; d_gene: TRBD1; CDR3aa: CARRDRGIRITYNEQFF; CDR3nt: TGTGCCCGCCGGGACAGGGGAATTAGAATTACCTACAATGAGCAGTTCTTC
j_gene: TRBJ2-3; abundance: .; v_gene: TRBV11-2; d_gene: TRBD2; CDR3aa: CASSQGTSDADTQYF; CDR3nt: TGTGCCAGCAGCCAAGGGACTAGCGACGCAGATACGCAGTATTTT
j_gene: TRBJ2-1; abundance: many; v_gene: TRBV20-1; d_gene: .; CDR3aa: CSGMMRDWKNEQFF; CDR3nt: TGCAGTGGGATGATGCGGGACTGGAAAAATGAGCAGTTCTTC
j_gene: TRBJ2-1; abundance: many; v_gene: TRBV12-3/TRBV12-4; d_gene: .; CDR3aa: CASSFRGGTSNEQFF; CDR3nt: TGTGCCAGCAGTTTCCGAGGGGGGACGAGCAATGAGCAGTTCTTC
j_gene: TRBJ1-4; abundance: .; v_gene: TRBV6-5; d_gene: TRBD1; CDR3aa: CASSFNPGTGNEKLFF; CDR3nt: TGTGCCAGCAGTTTCAATCCCGGGACAGGGAATGAAAAACTGTTTTTT
j_gene: TRBJ1-2; abundance: few; v_gene: TRBV4-1; d_gene: .; CDR3aa: CASSQAGDHYGYTF; CDR3nt: TGCGCCAGCAGCCAGGCAGGCGACCACTATGGCTACACCTTC
j_gene: TRBJ2-2; abundance: few; v_gene: TRBV7-6; d_gene: .; CDR3aa: CASSLIFPGLPGELFF; CDR3nt: TGTGCCAGCAGCTTAATCTTCCCAGGGTTGCCAGGGGAGCTGTTTTTT
j_gene: TRBJ1-1; abundance: few; v_gene: TRBV7-9; d_gene: .; CDR3aa: CASSFWNSPEAFF; CDR3nt: TGTGCCAGCAGCTTTTGGAATTCGCCTGAAGCTTTCTTT
j_gene: TRBJ1-2; abundance: few; v_gene: TRBV4-1; d_gene: TRBD1; CDR3aa: CASRPPGQGLRNYGYTF; CDR3nt: TGCGCCAGCAGACCTCCGGGACAGGGGCTCCGTAACTATGGCTACACCTTC
j_gene: TRBJ1-1; abundance: .; v_gene: TRBV3-1; d_gene: .; CDR3aa: CASSLGPWAFF; CDR3nt: TGTGCCAGCAGTCTTGGCCCCTGGGCTTTCTTT
j_gene: TRBJ2-3; abundance: .; v_gene: TRBV20-1; d_gene: .; CDR3aa: CSARDSSKDTQYF; CDR3nt: TGCAGTGCTAGGGACAGCTCGAAGGATACGCAGTATTTT
j_gene: TRBJ2-7; abundance: few; v_gene: TRBV2; d_gene: .; CDR3aa: CASSVRAEGEQYF; CDR3nt: TGTGCCAGCAGCGTCCGGGCCGAGGGCGAGCAGTACTTC
j_gene: TRBJ2-5; abundance: many; v_gene: TRBV7-9; d_gene: .; CDR3aa: CASSETAAKETQYF; CDR3nt: TGTGCCAGCAGCGAGACGGCAGCGAAAGAGACCCAGTACTTC
j_gene: TRBJ2-1; abundance: .; v_gene: TRBV10-2; d_gene: TRBD2; CDR3aa: CASSEKGGGDRFF; CDR3nt: TGCGCCAGCAGTGAAAAAGGCGGGGGGGATCGGTTCTTC
j_gene: TRBJ2-2; abundance: few; v_gene: TRBV7-8; d_gene: TRBD1; CDR3aa: CASSLFDRGHFAGELFF; CDR3nt: TGTGCCAGCAGCTTGTTCGACAGGGGGCACTTTGCCGGGGAGCTGTTTTTT
j_gene: TRBJ1-1; abundance: many; v_gene: TRBV3-1; d_gene: TRBD1; CDR3aa: CASSQLDRGTEAFF; CDR3nt: TGTGCCAGCAGCCAGTTGGACAGGGGAACTGAAGCTTTCTTT
j_gene: TRBJ2-5; abundance: few; v_gene: TRBV9; d_gene: .; CDR3aa: CASSSRAQGETQYF; CDR3nt: TGTGCCAGCAGCTCCAGGGCCCAAGGAGAGACCCAGTACTTC
j_gene: TRBJ2-5; abundance: many; v_gene: TRBV6-1; d_gene: TRBD2; CDR3aa: CASSAGLPQETQYF; CDR3nt: TGTGCCAGCAGTGCGGGACTACCTCAAGAGACCCAGTACTTC
j_gene: TRBJ1-2; abundance: .; v_gene: TRBV20-1; d_gene: .; CDR3aa: CSAPHTQVGGYTF; CDR3nt: TGCAGTGCCCCCCACACCCAGGTCGGAGGCTACACCTTC
j_gene: TRBJ1-4; abundance: few; v_gene: TRBV6-1; d_gene: .; CDR3aa: CASSRWGEKLFF; CDR3nt: TGTGCCAGCAGCCGGTGGGGGGAAAAACTGTTTTTT
j_gene: TRBJ1-2; abundance: few; v_gene: TRBV15; d_gene: TRBD1; CDR3aa: CATSRGILGDRVELYGYTF; CDR3nt: TGTGCCACCAGCAGAGGGATTCTCGGGGACAGGGTGGAATTGTATGGCTACACCTTC
j_gene: TRBJ2-7; abundance: .; v_gene: TRBV7-9; d_gene: TRBD2; CDR3aa: CASSLPSGGSYEQYF; CDR3nt: TGTGCCAGCAGCCTGCCTAGCGGGGGGTCCTACGAGCAGTACTTC
j_gene: TRBJ1-4; abundance: .; v_gene: TRBV18; d_gene: .; CDR3aa: CASSPLHSNEKLFF; CDR3nt: TGTGCCAGCTCACCACTCCACTCTAATGAAAAACTGTTTTTT
j_gene: TRBJ1-3; abundance: .; v_gene: TRBV11-2; d_gene: TRBD1; CDR3aa: CASSRLGTASGNTIYF; CDR3nt: TGTGCCAGCAGCCGCCTCGGGACAGCCTCTGGAAACACCATATATTTT
j_gene: TRBJ2-5; abundance: few; v_gene: TRBV9; d_gene: TRBD2; CDR3aa: CASSVGKGGRARETQYF; CDR3nt: TGTGCCAGCAGCGTAGGGAAGGGAGGGAGAGCCCGGGAGACCCAGTACTTC
j_gene: TRBJ1-4; abundance: .; v_gene: TRBV6-1; d_gene: .; CDR3aa: CASGVTGTRLEKLFF; CDR3nt: TGTGCCAGCGGAGTTACCGGGACACGACTTGAAAAACTGTTTTTT
j_gene: TRBJ1-3; abundance: .; v_gene: TRBV30; d_gene: TRBD1; CDR3aa: CAWSADRAAGNTIYF; CDR3nt: TGTGCCTGGAGCGCCGACAGGGCGGCTGGAAACACCATATATTTT
j_gene: TRBJ2-7; abundance: many; v_gene: TRBV5-5; d_gene: .; CDR3aa: CASSLGVATTSYEQYF; CDR3nt: TGTGCCAGCAGCTTGGGGGTTGCCACCACCTCCTACGAGCAGTACTTC
j_gene: TRBJ2-2; abundance: .; v_gene: TRBV19; d_gene: .; CDR3aa: CASSPHTGSAGELFF; CDR3nt: TGTGCCAGTAGCCCTCACACAGGGTCCGCCGGGGAGCTGTTTTTT
j_gene: TRBJ1-2; abundance: .; v_gene: TRBV6-1; d_gene: .; CDR3aa: CASSEALGIGYGYTF; CDR3nt: TGTGCCAGCAGTGAAGCGCTAGGGATCGGCTATGGCTACACCTTC
j_gene: TRBJ2-2; abundance: once; v_gene: TRBV7-3; d_gene: .; CDR3aa: CASSLMGSGELFF; CDR3nt: TGTGCCAGCAGCTTAATGGGCAGCGGGGAGCTGTTTTTT
j_gene: TRBJ1-2; abundance: .; v_gene: TRBV2; d_gene: .; CDR3aa: CASSEDLLGYTF; CDR3nt: TGTGCCAGCAGTGAGGACCTTCTAGGCTACACCTTC
j_gene: TRBJ2-1; abundance: .; v_gene: TRBV2; d_gene: .; CDR3aa: CASSYRDNEQFF; CDR3nt: TGTGCCAGCAGCTACAGAGACAATGAGCAGTTCTTC
j_gene: TRBJ1-2; abundance: .; v_gene: TRBV29-1; d_gene: .; CDR3aa: CSAGEDGYTF; CDR3nt: TGCAGCGCCGGGGAAGATGGCTACACCTTC
j_gene: TRBJ1-1; abundance: many; v_gene: TRBV12-3/TRBV12-4; d_gene: .; CDR3aa: CASSLSAQRNTEAFF; CDR3nt: TGTGCCAGCAGTTTATCAGCACAGAGGAACACTGAAGCTTTCTTT
j_gene: TRBJ2-1; abundance: few; v_gene: TRBV5-1; d_gene: .; CDR3aa: CASSLTVRQPDVYNEQFF; CDR3nt: TGCGCCAGCAGCTTGACTGTTCGGCAGCCCGACGTCTACAATGAGCAGTTCTTC
j_gene: TRBJ2-1; abundance: many; v_gene: TRBV11-1; d_gene: .; CDR3aa: CASSPGTQGPGPYNEQFF; CDR3nt: TGTGCCAGCAGCCCGGGGACCCAGGGTCCTGGTCCCTACAATGAGCAGTTCTTC
j_gene: TRBJ2-3; abundance: many; v_gene: TRBV27; d_gene: TRBD2; CDR3aa: CASSLIRTSVADTQYF; CDR3nt: TGTGCCAGCAGTTTGATTAGGACTAGTGTGGCAGATACGCAGTATTTT
j_gene: TRBJ2-1; abundance: few; v_gene: TRBV5-1; d_gene: TRBD2; CDR3aa: CASRRQRGLAGGADEQFF; CDR3nt: TGCGCCAGCAGGCGGCAGCGTGGACTAGCGGGGGGGGCTGATGAGCAGTTCTTC
j_gene: TRBJ1-1; abundance: few; v_gene: TRBV10-3; d_gene: .; CDR3aa: CATGRGGGTLKANTEAFF; CDR3nt: TGTGCCACCGGGAGAGGGGGAGGGACCTTAAAGGCGAACACTGAAGCTTTCTTT
j_gene: TRBJ2-3; abundance: .; v_gene: TRBV3-1; d_gene: TRBD2; CDR3aa: CASSQDQLAGRNTQYF; CDR3nt: TGTGCCAGCAGCCAAGATCAACTAGCGGGGAGGAATACGCAGTATTTT
j_gene: TRBJ1-2; abundance: many; v_gene: TRBV2; d_gene: .; CDR3aa: CASSEAQPLYGYTF; CDR3nt: TGTGCCAGCAGTGAAGCGCAGCCCCTCTATGGCTACACCTTC
j_gene: TRBJ2-2; abundance: few; v_gene: TRBV29-1; d_gene: .; CDR3aa: CSVDGGTGELFF; CDR3nt: TGCAGCGTTGACGGAGGAACCGGGGAGCTGTTTTTT
j_gene: TRBJ2-5; abundance: many; v_gene: TRBV5-1; d_gene: TRBD2; CDR3aa: CASSLTTSGAETQYF; CDR3nt: TGCGCCAGCAGCCTAACGACTAGCGGAGCGGAGACCCAGTACTTC
j_gene: TRBJ2-2; abundance: .; v_gene: TRBV6-4; d_gene: .; CDR3aa: CASSPLLPELFF; CDR3nt: TGTGCCAGCAGTCCCCTTCTGCCGGAGCTGTTTTTT
j_gene: TRBJ2-7; abundance: .; v_gene: TRBV6-1; d_gene: .; CDR3aa: CASSLPSTAPYEQYF; CDR3nt: TGTGCCAGCAGTCTTCCATCGACGGCCCCCTACGAGCAGTACTTC